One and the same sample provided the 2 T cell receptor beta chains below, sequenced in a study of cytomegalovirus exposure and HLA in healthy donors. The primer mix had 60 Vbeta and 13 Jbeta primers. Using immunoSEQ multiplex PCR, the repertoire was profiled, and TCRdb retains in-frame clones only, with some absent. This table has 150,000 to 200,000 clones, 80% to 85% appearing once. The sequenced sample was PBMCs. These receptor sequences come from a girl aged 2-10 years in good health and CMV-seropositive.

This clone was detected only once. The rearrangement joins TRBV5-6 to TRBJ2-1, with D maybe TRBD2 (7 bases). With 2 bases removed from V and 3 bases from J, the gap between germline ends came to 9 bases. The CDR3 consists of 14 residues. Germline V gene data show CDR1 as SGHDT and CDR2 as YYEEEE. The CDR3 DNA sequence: TGTGCCAGCAGCTTTAGGGGGGGCTACAATGAGCAGTTCTTC. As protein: CASSFRGGYNEQFF.

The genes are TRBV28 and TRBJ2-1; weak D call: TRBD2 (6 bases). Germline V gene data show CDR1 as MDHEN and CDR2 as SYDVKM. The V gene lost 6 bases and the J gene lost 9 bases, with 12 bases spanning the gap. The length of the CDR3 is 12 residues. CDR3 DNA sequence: TGTGCCAGCAGCAGTCGGAGGGGTGAGCAGTTCTTC. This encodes CASSSRRGEQFF. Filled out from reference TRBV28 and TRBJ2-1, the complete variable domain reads DVKVTQSSRYLVKRTGEKVFLECVQDMDHENMFWYRQDPGLGLRLIYFSYDVKMKEKGDIPEGYSVSREKKERFSLILESASTNQTSMYLCASSSRRGEQFFGPGTRLTVL.